This entry lists 14 T cell receptor beta chains sequenced from one sample in a study of T-cell memory formation after mild COVID-19. Via MiXCR, TCRdb re-called the 5' RACE reads, giving one row per CDR3 protein. The sample yields around 90,000 distinct CDR3 sequences, about 13% seen once. Material for sequencing was PBMCs or a T cell subset sorted from them (not recorded which). All receptors derive from an adult woman who had mild COVID-19 (a few samples of this study predate the infection). Cell type and time point are not known.

Only a few counts were recorded for this clonotype. This chain connects TRBV7-9 to TRBJ2-6, with 9 bases that match TRBD1. Germline CDR1 and CDR2: SEHNR and FQNEAQ (reference sequence). The CDR3 length is 16 residues. V shed 7 bases and J 0 bases; nucleotides not matched to a gene: 4. In DNA form, the CDR3 reads TGTGCCAGCAAAGTGACAGGGGGCTCTGGGGCCAACGTCCTGACTTTC. It translates to CASKVTGGSGANVLTF.

There are a few counts of this clonotype. The gene calls are TRBV5-1 and TRBJ2-3; no firm D call. Germline V gene sequence: CDR1 SGHRS, CDR2 YFSETQ. The CDR3 contains 13 residues. The V end was cut by 9 bases, the J end by 4 bases, with 15 bases between. CDR3 sequence: CATSLDPADTQYF. DNA for the CDR3: TGCGCCACCTCACTCGATCCGGCAGATACGCAGTATTTT.

This clonotype appeared a few times. The rearrangement links TRBV20-1 to TRBJ2-1; 10 bases agree with TRBD1. The CDR3 totals 16 residues. Germline loops: CDR1 DFQATT, CDR2 SNEGSKA (reference sequence). V lost 2 bases and J lost 6; bases outside the gene matches: 10. CDR3: CSARLTGGAWGNEQFF. CDR3 DNA sequence: TGCAGTGCTAGATTGACAGGGGGCGCTTGGGGCAATGAGCAGTTCTTC.

The chain is built from TRBV24-1 and TRBJ2-1; tentatively, D is TRBD2 (6 bases). Germline V CDR1 and CDR2: KGHDR, SFDVKD. V gave up 0 bases and J gave up 14 bases, with 16 bases separating them. This CDR3 region has 14 residues. CDR3 amino acids: CATSDLAGPREKFF. CDR3 DNA: TGTGCCACCAGTGATTTGGCAGGCCCTCGGGAGAAGTTCTTC.

This chain uses TRBV5-1 with TRBJ2-3; the match to TRBD2 covers 9 bases. Per germline, CDR1 SGHRS and CDR2 YFSETQ. V gave up 4 bases and J gave up 2 bases; unmatched junction bases: 2. The CDR3 is 14 residues long. The CDR3 DNA reads TGCGCCAGCAGCCTGGGACTAGCCACAGATACGCAGTATTTT. Translated: CASSLGLATDTQYF.

The chain is built from TRBV11-2 and TRBJ2-2; 7 bases are a match to TRBD1. V shed 1 base and J 5 bases; nucleotides not matched to a gene: 7. The CDR3 covers 16 residues. Germline V gene data show CDR1 as SGHAT and CDR2 as FQNNGV. CDR3 coding DNA: TGTGCCAGCAGCTTAGGAAGACAGGGAATTACCGGGGAGCTGTTTTTT. Translated, it gives CASSLGRQGITGELFF.

This clonotype has at least ten counts. This sequence joins TRBV7-9 and TRBJ2-5; TRBD1 or TRBD2 may be the D gene (5 bases each). V lost 0 bases, J lost 5 bases, and 7 bases lay in between. CDR1 and CDR2 (germline): SEHNR, FQNEAQ (reference sequence). The CDR3 length is 13 residues. The CDR3 here is CASSLAWGETQYF. In nucleotides, the CDR3 is TGTGCCAGCAGCTTAGCTTGGGGGGAGACCCAGTACTTC.

This clonotype was observed a few times. The chain couples TRBV29-1 to TRBJ2-7; tentatively, D is TRBD1 (5 bases). V lost 2 bases, J lost 0 bases, and 8 bases lay in between. The CDR3 spans 13 residues. Looked up from germline, CDR1 is SQVTM and CDR2 is ANQGSEA. The CDR3 DNA reads as TGCAGCGTTGAAAATGACAGCTCCTACGAGCAGTACTTC. Translation gives CSVENDSSYEQYF.

The chain links TRBV9 to TRBJ1-5, with D unclear. V was shortened by 3 bases and J by 1 base, with 8 bases between the two germline ends. Germline CDR1 and CDR2: SGDLS and YYNGEE. The CDR3 has 14 residues. CDR3 DNA: TGTGCCAGCAGCGACGGACCGAGCAATCAGCCCCAGCATTTT. Translation gives CASSDGPSNQPQHF.

In this sample, this clonotype turned up a few times. The chain is built from TRBV7-9 and TRBJ1-1; no clear D. Germline assignment: CDR1 SEHNR and CDR2 FQNEAQ (reference sequence). V shed 2 bases and J shed 2 bases, with 9 bases lying between them. This CDR3 is built from 14 residues. The CDR3 bases are TGTGCCAGCAGCTTATCGGGGTTCAACACTGAAGCTTTCTTT. Translating it yields CASSLSGFNTEAFF.

A few counts support this clonotype. The gene calls are TRBV5-1 and TRBJ2-2; the match to TRBD2 covers 14 bases. The length of the CDR3 is 16 residues. Germline assignment: CDR1 SGHRS and CDR2 YFSETQ. V shed 6 bases, J shed 5 bases, and the junction held 6 bases outside the gene matches. The CDR3, as DNA: TGCGCCAGCACCCTCGGGACTAGCGGGGGAACCGGGGAGCTGTTTTTT. Translating gives CASTLGTSGGTGELFF.

This clonotype occurred a few times. The V gene is TRBV13, the J gene TRBJ1-1; perhaps TRBD1 as D (5 bases). V was pared by 2 bases and J by 5 bases, with 27 bases between. In germline, CDR1 is PRHDT, CDR2 FYEKMQ (reference sequence). CDR3 length: 19 residues. The CDR3 region has the DNA TGTGCCAGCAGCTTACCTCCTCGAGGGGATGGTAAGGGTAGGACTGAAGCTTTCTTT. It translates to CASSLPPRGDGKGRTEAFF.

The chain joins TRBV29-1 to TRBJ2-7; no clear D. This CDR3 is built from 11 residues. V was cut by 6 bases and J by 4 bases, with 10 bases left in between. Germline CDR1 is SQVTM and CDR2 is ANQGSEA. In nucleotides, the CDR3 is TGCAGCGTCCGGAGTCGGTACGAGCAGTACTTC. Encoded protein: CSVRSRYEQYF.

This clonotype was counted at least ten times. V gene TRBV12-3 or TRBV12-4 combines with J gene TRBJ2-3; D unresolved. Trimming cost V 6 bases and J 4 bases, with 8 bases left between them. The CDR3 loop spans 12 amino acids. The DNA of the CDR3 is TGTGCCAGCAGCGCTGCAGCAGATACGCAGTATTTT. It codes for CASSAAADTQYF.